These 18 T cell receptor beta chains share one sample of origin, sequenced in a study of lymphopenia after photon versus proton radiotherapy. The method was immunoSEQ multiplex PCR; TCRdb's version includes in-frame clones alone and lacks a portion of them. The data contain around 23,000 clones, about 87% of them seen just once; the ten biggest clones take up about 19%. The sequences come from peripheral blood, collected from a patient treated with photon-based radiotherapy. These receptors were taken from a man between 45 and 60 years old with gastric cancer.

The table lists this clone with a count of one. J is TRBJ2-6 and V is TRBV19, with a tentative D call TRBD1 (5 bases). The CDR3 contains 15 residues. CDR1 is LNHDA and CDR2 is SQIVND in the germline V gene (reference sequence). Trimming took 6 bases from V and 0 from J, leaving 9 bases between them. CDR3 coding DNA: TGTGCCAGTAGGCCACAGGTCTCTGGGGCCAACGTCCTGACTTTC. Translating gives CASRPQVSGANVLTF.

J is TRBJ2-5 and V is TRBV5-1; no clear D. Trimming pared 0 bases from V and 5 bases from J, leaving 8 bases between. This CDR3 contains 13 residues. Germline CDR1 and CDR2: SGHRS and YFSETQ. The CDR3 DNA is TGCGCCAGCAGCTTGGAAGGGATTGAGACCCAGTACTTC. Its translation is CASSLEGIETQYF.

This chain links TRBV25-1 with TRBJ1-4; D is unresolved. This CDR3 contains 16 residues. V lost 3 bases to trimming and J lost 8 bases, with 19 bases between them. Germline V lookup: CDR1 MGHDK, CDR2 SYGVNS. CDR3 in amino acids: CASSEVRTQSAEKLFF. CDR3 DNA sequence: TGTGCCAGCAGTGAGGTTCGGACTCAGTCTGCAGAAAAACTGTTTTTT.

As to this clone: At one boundary the junction diverges from the germline segment, which might be a read error. This chain joins TRBV10-3 and TRBJ1-4, with TRBD1 as a possible D gene (5 bases). Per germline, CDR1 ENHRY and CDR2 SYGVKD. This CDR3 contains 17 residues. Here the CDR3 DNA reads TGTGCCATCAGCGAGTTCCAGGGAGGGGCAACTAATGAAAAACTGTTTTTT. It specifies CAISEFQGGATNEKLFF.

The chain links TRBV5-1 to TRBJ1-4; D might be TRBD1 (5 bases). Germline loops: CDR1 SGHRS, CDR2 YFSETQ. V lost 0 bases and J 7 bases, leaving 13 bases between the germline ends. There are 15 residues in the CDR3. This CDR3 reads CASSLDGQGGEKLFF. As DNA, the CDR3 is TGCGCCAGCAGCTTGGACGGGCAGGGTGGTGAAAAACTGTTTTTT.

The chain couples TRBV30 to TRBJ1-6, with 7 bases fitting TRBD1. Germline CDR1 GTSNPN, CDR2 SVGIG (reference sequence). The CDR3 loop spans 14 amino acids. V dropped 2 bases and J dropped 9; count of bases not matched to a gene: 7. The CDR3 nucleotides are TGTGCCTGGAGTTTAACAGGGGTGGGTTCACCCCTCCACTTT. Encoded protein: CAWSLTGVGSPLHF.

The chain employs TRBV27 and TRBJ1-1; D gene ambiguous. The CDR3 extends over 16 amino acids. Between the trimmed V and J ends, which lost 4 bases and 0 bases, there was a span of 15 bases. Per germline, CDR1 MNHEY and CDR2 SMNVEV (reference sequence). Written as DNA, the CDR3 is TGTGCCAGCAGTTCCTCCCTCAAATCTATGAACACTGAAGCTTTCTTT. Its translation is CASSSSLKSMNTEAFF.

This chain uses TRBV19 with TRBJ1-4; D is undetermined. V lost 7 bases to trimming and J lost 0 bases, with 15 bases between them. Germline values: CDR1 LNHDA, CDR2 SQIVND (reference sequence). CDR3 length equals 16 residues. The CDR3 sequence is CASTLRPLPTNEKLFF. The DNA for the CDR3 is TGTGCCAGTACCCTGAGGCCTCTTCCAACTAATGAAAAACTGTTTTTT.

The chain combines TRBV9 with TRBJ2-1; weak D call: TRBD2 (6 bases). CDR1 and CDR2 from the germline V gene are SGDLS and YYNGEE. The V gene lost 0 bases and the J gene lost 9 bases, with 16 bases spanning the gap. The CDR3 spans 15 residues. In DNA, the CDR3 is TGTGCCAGCAGCGTAGAGGGTCTAGCGAGGGGTGAGCAGTTCTTC. Protein: CASSVEGLARGEQFF.

V gene TRBV18 combines with J gene TRBJ1-3, with a tentative D call TRBD1 (5 bases). Trimming shortened V by 3 bases and J by 0 bases, and 12 bases separated the two germline ends. The CDR3 totals 16 residues. Germline V CDR1 and CDR2: KGHSH, LQKENI. CDR3 loop: CASSPGTPNSGNTIYF. The CDR3 nucleotides read TGTGCCAGCTCACCCGGGACTCCCAACTCTGGAAACACCATATATTTT.

The DNA of the CDR3 is TGTGCCAGCAGCTTCACCCATACAGGGGGAGGGGAGCTGTTTTTT. Protein product: CASSFTHTGGGELFF. The chain recombines TRBV11-2 with TRBJ2-2; 8 bases line up with TRBD1. The CDR3 sequence is 15 residues long. The V segment lost 3 bases and the J segment 8 bases; nucleotides outside the gene matches: 8. CDR1 and CDR2 (germline): SGHAT, FQNNGV.

The chain carries TRBV11-2 and TRBJ1-4; 9 nucleotides match TRBD1. Germline lookup yields CDR1 SGHAT and CDR2 FQNNGV. The CDR3 runs to 14 residues. J lost 4 bases, V lost 5 bases, and 2 bases had no gene match. CDR3 in DNA: TGTGCCAGCAGCCCGACAGGGGGTAATGAAAAACTGTTTTTT. Its translation is CASSPTGGNEKLFF.

This sequence joins TRBV29-1 and TRBJ2-2; no definite D call. Trimming stripped 7 bases from V and 5 bases from J, with 8 bases between. CDR3 size: 11 residues. Germline V gene data show CDR1 as SQVTM and CDR2 as ANQGSEA. This chain's CDR3 is CSAQRTGELFF. The CDR3 region has the DNA TGCAGCGCCCAGAGGACCGGGGAGCTGTTTTTT.

This chain links TRBV19 with TRBJ2-1; 10 bases fit TRBD1. The ends lost 3 bases at V and 7 bases at J; junction bases unmatched: 6. CDR1 and CDR2 (germline): LNHDA, SQIVND (reference sequence). This CDR3 region has 15 residues. The CDR3: CASSIATGGENEQFF. The CDR3 DNA follows: TGTGCCAGTAGTATTGCGACAGGGGGCGAGAATGAGCAGTTCTTC. Combining the CDR3 with reference TRBV19 and TRBJ2-1 gives the whole variable domain DGGITQSPKYLFRKEGQNVTLSCEQNLNHDAMYWYRQDPGQGLRLIYYSQIVNDFQKGDIAEGYSVSREKKESFPLTVTSAQKNPTAFYLCASSIATGGENEQFFGPGTRLTVL.

V and J are TRBV12-5 and TRBJ2-2; 14 nucleotides agree with TRBD2. This CDR3 has 21 amino acids. Germline-derived CDR1 and CDR2 are LGHNT and FRNRAP. V lost 0 bases and J lost 1; bases outside the gene matches: 10. The CDR3 is CASGLVPPGLAGVKNTGELFF. The DNA for the CDR3 is TGTGCTAGTGGTTTGGTTCCTCCGGGACTAGCGGGGGTGAAGAACACCGGGGAGCTGTTTTTT.

The chain links TRBV4-1 to TRBJ2-1, with TRBD2 matching over 9 bases. The CDR3 is 15 amino acids. The junction had 2 bases not matched to a gene; V was cut back by 3 bases and J by 2 bases. Germline-derived CDR1 and CDR2 are MGHRA and YSYEKL. The CDR3 sequence: CASSHSGGAYNEQFF. CDR3 DNA: TGCGCCAGCAGCCATAGCGGGGGCGCCTACAATGAGCAGTTCTTC.

This sequence joins TRBV14 and TRBJ2-2; 7 nucleotides match TRBD2. The CDR3 length is 13 residues. In germline, CDR1 is SGHDN, CDR2 FVKESK. The junction had 3 bases not matched to a gene; V was cut back by 4 bases and J by 7 bases. CDR3 sequence reads: CASSLRGDGELFF. CDR3 in DNA: TGTGCCAGCAGCCTACGGGGGGACGGGGAGCTGTTTTTT.

This CDR3 reads CASGLALTGRTDTQYF. As DNA, the CDR3 is TGTGCTAGTGGTTTGGCCTTGACAGGGCGGACAGATACGCAGTATTTT. The gene calls are TRBV12-5 and TRBJ2-3, with 7 bases aligning to TRBD1. The CDR3 extends over 16 amino acids. V was pared by 1 base and J by 3 bases, with 7 bases of the junction left unmatched. CDR1 LGHNT and CDR2 FRNRAP come from the germline V gene.